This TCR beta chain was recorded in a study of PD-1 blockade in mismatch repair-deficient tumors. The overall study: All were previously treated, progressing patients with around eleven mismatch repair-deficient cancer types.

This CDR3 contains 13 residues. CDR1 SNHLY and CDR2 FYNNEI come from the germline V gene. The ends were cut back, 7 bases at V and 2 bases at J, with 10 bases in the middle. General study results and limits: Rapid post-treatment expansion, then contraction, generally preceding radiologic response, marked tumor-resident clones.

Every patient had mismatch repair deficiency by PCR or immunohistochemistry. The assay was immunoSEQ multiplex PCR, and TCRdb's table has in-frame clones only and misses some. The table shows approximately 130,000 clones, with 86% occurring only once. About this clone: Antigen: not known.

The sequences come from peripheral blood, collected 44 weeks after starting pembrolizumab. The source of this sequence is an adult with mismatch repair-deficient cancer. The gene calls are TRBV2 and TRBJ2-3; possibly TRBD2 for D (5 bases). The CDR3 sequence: CASTGSDTDTQYF. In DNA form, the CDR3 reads TGTGCCAGCACCGGTAGCGACACAGATACGCAGTATTTT.